This T cell receptor (beta chain) was identified during a study of T cells in narcolepsy. The study, taken as a whole, reports: Comparing one patient's CSF and blood CD4+ clonotypes highlighted HCRT- and TRIB2-specific autoreactive clonotypes. Some memory CD4+ repertoires had no autoreactive clone sequences.

About this clone: Its antigen is unknown.

Trimming took 4 bases from V and 7 from J, leaving 10 bases between them. This CDR3 is built from 11 residues. CDR1 and CDR2 (germline): SQVTM, ANQGSEA. TCRdb's table, derived via immunoSEQ multiplex PCR, lists solely in-frame clones and lacks some. This sample has about 20,000 clones, with 83% found just once. The sequence derives from a human donor in good health. This chain joins TRBV29-1 and TRBJ2-5, with D perhaps matching TRBD1 or TRBD2 (5 bases each). The sequencing sample was made of memory (CD45RA-) CD4+ T cells from blood. The CDR3 DNA is TGCAGCGTTGTTTCCGGGGCGACCCAGTACTTC. It is translated as CSVVSGATQYF.